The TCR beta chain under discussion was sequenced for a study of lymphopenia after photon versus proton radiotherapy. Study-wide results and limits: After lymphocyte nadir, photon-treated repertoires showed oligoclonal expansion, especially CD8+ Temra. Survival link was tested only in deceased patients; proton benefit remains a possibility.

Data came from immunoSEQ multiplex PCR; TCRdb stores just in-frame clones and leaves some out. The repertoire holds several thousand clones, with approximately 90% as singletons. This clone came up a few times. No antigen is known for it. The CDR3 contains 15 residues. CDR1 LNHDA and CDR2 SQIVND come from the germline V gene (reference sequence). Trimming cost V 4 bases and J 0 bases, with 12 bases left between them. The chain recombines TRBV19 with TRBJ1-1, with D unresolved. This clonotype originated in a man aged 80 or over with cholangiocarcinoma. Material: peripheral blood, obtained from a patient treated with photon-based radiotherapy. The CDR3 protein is CASSRGRGMNTEAFF. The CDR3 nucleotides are TGTGCCAGTAGTAGGGGTAGAGGCATGAACACTGAAGCTTTCTTT.